A selection of T cell receptor beta chains follows, all from one sample in a study of vaccination and CD4 T cells after COVID-19. TCRdb itself ran the PCR reads through MiXCR, one entry per CDR3 protein. The data contain 1,500 or so distinct CDR3 sequences, about three quarters of them seen just once; the ten biggest clones take up 40% to 45%. Antigens for these TCRs are unknown. The sample here was CD4+ T cells from blood, cultured in vitro, taken after SARS-CoV-2 vaccination. The receptor source for this set is a human donor who had recovered from COVID-19. CDR3s include the opening cysteine and the closing phenylalanine or tryptophan. D genes are given only for firm matches. Some rows mark clone size as missing; the rest say once, few, many or name a class of expanded clone.

CDR3aa,CDR3nt,d_gene,len,v_gene,abundance,j_gene
CASSFDRVGQPQHF,TGTGCCAGCAGCTTTGACAGGGTCGGTCAGCCCCAGCATTTT,TRBD1,14,TRBV7-8,once,TRBJ1-5
CASSLYRGSYEQYF,TGTGCCAGCAGTCTCTATCGGGGTTCCTACGAGCAGTACTTC,.,14,TRBV6-1,.,TRBJ2-7
CASSLVPTDTQYF,TGTGCCAGCAGCTTGGTCCCGACAGATACGCAGTATTTT,.,13,TRBV5-4,.,TRBJ2-3
CASSRRSTETQYF,TGTGCCAGCAGCCGTCGTTCGACCGAGACCCAGTACTTC,.,13,TRBV11-1,.,TRBJ2-5
CASRLFGGAAYEQYF,TGTGCCAGCAGGCTTTTTGGGGGGGCCGCCTACGAGCAGTACTTC,.,15,TRBV5-8,once,TRBJ2-7
CASSLDHISDTQYF,TGTGCCAGCAGCTTAGATCATATATCAGATACGCAGTATTTT,.,14,TRBV11-3,.,TRBJ2-3
CASSPRLAGGSYNEQFF,TGTGCCAGCAGCCCCAGACTAGCGGGGGGATCCTACAATGAGCAGTTCTTC,TRBD2,17,TRBV5-5,few,TRBJ2-1
CSGGGAKNIQYF,TGCAGTGGGGGCGGAGCCAAAAACATTCAGTACTTC,.,12,TRBV20-1,once,TRBJ2-4
CASLTLGPASSYEQYF,TGTGCCAGCCTTACCTTAGGGCCCGCGAGCTCCTACGAGCAGTACTTC,.,16,TRBV6-4,.,TRBJ2-7
CASSAGFEQYF,TGTGCCAGCAGCGCAGGGTTCGAGCAGTACTTC,.,11,TRBV7-9,once,TRBJ2-7
CASSLYESSYEQYF,TGTGCCAGCAGTTTATATGAGAGCTCCTACGAGCAGTACTTC,.,14,TRBV28,.,TRBJ2-7
CASSPQRGPMNTEAFF,TGTGCCAGCTCACCACAAAGAGGCCCTATGAACACTGAAGCTTTCTTT,.,16,TRBV18,once,TRBJ1-1
CASSKRLAGGGNEQFF,TGTGCCAGCAGCAAGCGACTAGCGGGAGGTGGAAATGAGCAGTTCTTC,TRBD2,16,TRBV7-9,.,TRBJ2-1
CSAGGGQREIEQFF,TGCAGTGCCGGGGGAGGGCAGCGGGAGATTGAGCAGTTCTTC,TRBD2,14,TRBV20-1,large,TRBJ2-1
CASSPRGGRRTEAFF,TGTGCCAGCAGCCCCCGGGGAGGGCGGCGCACTGAAGCTTTCTTT,.,15,TRBV27,.,TRBJ1-1
CASTNPGSLAGAGEQYF,TGTGCCAGCACCAACCCCGGGTCCCTAGCGGGAGCCGGCGAGCAGTACTTC,TRBD2,17,TRBV28,once,TRBJ2-7
CASSISTVSNQPQHF,TGTGCCAGTAGTATATCAACAGTTAGCAATCAGCCCCAGCATTTT,.,15,TRBV19,.,TRBJ1-5
CASRFDGARSGYTF,TGTGCCAGCAGGTTTGACGGGGCAAGGAGTGGCTACACCTTC,.,14,TRBV7-9,.,TRBJ1-2
CSARVRQGAGNTEAFF,TGCAGTGCTAGAGTACGGCAGGGGGCCGGGAACACTGAAGCTTTCTTT,TRBD1,16,TRBV20-1,.,TRBJ1-1
CSAFSGRASNEQFF,TGCAGTGCTTTTAGCGGGAGGGCTTCCAATGAGCAGTTCTTC,TRBD2,14,TRBV20-1,large,TRBJ2-1
CASSAGTGYYEQYF,TGTGCCAGCAGTGCCGGGACAGGTTACTACGAGCAGTACTTC,TRBD1,14,TRBV28,medium-sized,TRBJ2-7
CSADRGREDGYTF,TGCAGTGCCGACAGGGGGCGCGAGGATGGCTACACCTTC,TRBD1,13,TRBV20-1,medium-sized,TRBJ1-2
CSATQAVYQETQYF,TGCAGTGCTACACAAGCGGTCTACCAAGAGACCCAGTACTTC,.,14,TRBV20-1,.,TRBJ2-5
CSARDPGQGSTEAFF,TGCAGTGCTAGAGACCCGGGACAGGGAAGCACTGAAGCTTTCTTT,TRBD1,15,TRBV20-1,.,TRBJ1-1
CASNSRGQPQHF,TGTGCCAGCAATTCCAGGGGACAGCCCCAGCATTTT,.,12,TRBV6-1,.,TRBJ1-5
CASSDGPGGNTGELFF,TGTGCCAGCAGCGACGGGCCCGGGGGAAACACCGGGGAGCTGTTTTTT,.,16,TRBV7-9,.,TRBJ2-2
CASSSRTTINEQFF,TGTGCCAGCAGCAGCCGGACTACTATCAATGAGCAGTTCTTC,.,14,TRBV21-1,few,TRBJ2-1
CASRRQTSYNEQFF,TGTGCCAGCAGGCGACAGACTAGCTACAATGAGCAGTTCTTC,.,14,TRBV27,.,TRBJ2-1
CASNLGGQPQHF,TGTGCCAGTAACCTGGGGGGTCAGCCCCAGCATTTT,.,12,TRBV19,.,TRBJ1-5
CATSRSGNEQFF,TGTGCCACCAGTCGGTCTGGCAATGAGCAGTTCTTC,.,12,TRBV15,.,TRBJ2-1
CASSEGAGTDTQYF,TGTGCCAGCAGTGAAGGGGCAGGCACAGATACGCAGTATTTT,.,14,TRBV6-1,once,TRBJ2-3
CASSLEQGYEQYF,TGTGCCAGCAGCCTCGAACAGGGGTACGAGCAGTACTTC,TRBD1,13,TRBV7-8,.,TRBJ2-7
CASSQGEGSHEQYF,TGTGCCAGCAGCCAAGGCGAGGGGAGCCACGAGCAGTACTTC,.,14,TRBV27,few,TRBJ2-7
CASSRTSGRPSYEQYF,TGTGCCAGCAGCCGAACTAGCGGGAGGCCCTCCTACGAGCAGTACTTC,TRBD2,16,TRBV6-8,large,TRBJ2-7
CSAGLAGGDTQYF,TGCAGTGCGGGACTAGCGGGGGGGGATACGCAGTATTTT,TRBD2,13,TRBV20-1,.,TRBJ2-3
CASSLGPMGTLHF,TGTGCCAGCAGCTTAGGCCCGATGGGAACCCTCCACTTT,.,13,TRBV11-2,hyperexpanded,TRBJ1-6
CASSPTTGMNTEAFF,TGTGCCAGCAGTCCCACGACAGGGATGAACACTGAAGCTTTCTTT,TRBD1,15,TRBV6-1,.,TRBJ1-1
CASSNWPGTTEAFF,TGTGCCAGCAGCAATTGGCCAGGGACCACTGAAGCTTTCTTT,.,14,TRBV21-1,.,TRBJ1-1
CASSPAGTRPSNEQFF,TGTGCCAGCAGTCCAGCCGGGACTAGGCCCTCCAATGAGCAGTTCTTC,TRBD2,16,TRBV6-1,medium-sized,TRBJ2-1
CASSWTENTEAFF,TGTGCCAGCAGTTGGACGGAGAACACTGAAGCTTTCTTT,.,13,TRBV27,.,TRBJ1-1
CSARPYRALYEQYF,TGCAGTGCTAGGCCCTACCGGGCTCTTTACGAGCAGTACTTC,.,14,TRBV20-1,.,TRBJ2-7
CASSPGPRPADTQYF,TGTGCCAGCAGCCCGGGACCTCGTCCAGCAGATACGCAGTATTTT,.,15,TRBV5-6,once,TRBJ2-3
CATSRGEGSYGYTF,TGTGCCACCAGCAGAGGGGAGGGAAGCTATGGCTACACCTTC,.,14,TRBV15,.,TRBJ1-2
CASSLGQGETQYF,TGTGCCAGCAGCTTAGGTCAGGGAGAGACCCAGTACTTC,.,13,TRBV11-3,.,TRBJ2-5
CAITMDLYQETQYF,TGTGCCATCACCATGGACCTGTACCAAGAGACCCAGTACTTC,.,14,TRBV10-3,.,TRBJ2-5
CASGGAFGTDTQYF,TGTGCCAGCGGGGGGGCCTTCGGCACAGATACGCAGTATTTT,.,14,TRBV6-1,.,TRBJ2-3
CASSFRVQGSFGCTF,TGTGCCAGCAGCTTTCGGGTACAGGGCTCGTTCGGCTGCACCTTC,.,15,TRBV11-2,.,TRBJ1-2
CSASLLQGVSSYEQYF,TGCAGTGCTAGTCTTTTACAGGGGGTTAGTTCCTACGAGCAGTACTTC,TRBD1,16,TRBV20-1,.,TRBJ2-7
CASSRDTGELFF,TGTGCCAGCAGCCGAGACACCGGGGAGCTGTTTTTT,.,12,TRBV27,.,TRBJ2-2
CASTRGGASTDTQYF,TGTGCCAGCACCCGGGGGGGAGCTAGCACAGATACGCAGTATTTT,TRBD2,15,TRBV12-3/TRBV12-4,.,TRBJ2-3
CASRPRTTSYEQYF,TGTGCCAGCAGACCCCGGACAACCAGCTACGAGCAGTACTTC,.,14,TRBV27,once,TRBJ2-7
CASSESDRGYGYTF,TGTGCCAGCAGTGAGTCGGACAGGGGCTATGGCTACACCTTC,TRBD1,14,TRBV25-1,.,TRBJ1-2
CASISMGMTGRIGNYGYTF,TGTGCCAGTATTAGTATGGGGATGACAGGGAGAATCGGTAACTATGGCTACACCTTC,TRBD1,19,TRBV19,few,TRBJ1-2
CASSLGGTSLETQYF,TGCGCCAGCAGCTTGGGGGGGACGTCTCTAGAGACCCAGTACTTC,.,15,TRBV5-1,.,TRBJ2-5
CASFKWADTDTQYF,TGTGCCAGCTTCAAGTGGGCGGACACAGATACGCAGTATTTT,.,14,TRBV7-9,.,TRBJ2-3